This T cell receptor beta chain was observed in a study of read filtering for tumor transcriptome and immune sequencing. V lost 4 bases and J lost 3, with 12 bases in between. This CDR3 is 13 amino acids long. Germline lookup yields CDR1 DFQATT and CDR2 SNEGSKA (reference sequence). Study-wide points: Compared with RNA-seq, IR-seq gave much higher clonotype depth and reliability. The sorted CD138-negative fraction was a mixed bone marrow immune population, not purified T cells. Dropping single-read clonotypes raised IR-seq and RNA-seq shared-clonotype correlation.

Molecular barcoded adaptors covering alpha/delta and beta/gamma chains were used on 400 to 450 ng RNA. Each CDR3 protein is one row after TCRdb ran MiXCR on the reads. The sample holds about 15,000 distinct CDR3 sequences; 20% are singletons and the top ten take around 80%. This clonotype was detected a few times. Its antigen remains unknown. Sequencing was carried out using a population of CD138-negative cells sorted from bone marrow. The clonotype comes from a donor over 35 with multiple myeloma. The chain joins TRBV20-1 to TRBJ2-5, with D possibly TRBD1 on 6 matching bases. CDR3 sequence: CSAITGSKETQYF. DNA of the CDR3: TGCAGTGCTATAACAGGGAGCAAAGAGACCCAGTACTTC.